The clone carrying this TCR beta chain was observed at least ten times. As yet, its antigen is unknown. A junction end diverges from the germline sequence, so it may reflect a read error. This sample also contains other DNA sequences that code for the same CDR3. This specimen comes from a study of metastatic and nonmetastatic thyroid tumors. Overall study: Patients with malignant and benign thyroid disease provided blood and tumor or nodule tissue, whose repertoires were compared.

CDR1 and CDR2 from the germline V gene are MNHNS and SASEGT. The CDR3 spans 15 residues. Study conclusions and caveats: Versus benign nodules, malignant thyroid tumors reportedly had significantly higher TCR beta diversity, in blood and tumor.

Authors' analysis steps: Variation in CDR3 across clinicopathological groups served as the basis for constructing a distant-metastasis classifier in papillary thyroid cancer. TCRdb re-clonotyped the PCR reads via MiXCR. V and J calls and clone size were set by TCRdb, not the authors. The sample has 85,000 to 95,000 clones; about 15% are singletons. There were no patients who had received any treatment before thyroid surgery. Sequenced sample: blood. This chain uses TRBV6-1 with TRBJ1-5, with D possibly matching TRBD1 (6 bases). The clonotype originates from a female donor with papillary thyroid cancer or a benign thyroid nodule (not recorded which). Some clones in this sample may be carry-over from other donors' samples. This chain's CDR3 is CASSMGALSNQPQHF. CDR3 DNA sequence: TGTGCTAGCAGCATGGGGGCCTTGAGCAATCAGCCCCAGCATTTT.